One sample yielded the 17 T cell receptor beta chains listed below, sequenced in a study of CD8+ T cells in alopecia areata. RNA extraction and reverse transcription yielded cDNA as sequencing template. The repertoire was sequenced with immunoSEQ multiplex PCR; TCRdb's copy has only in-frame clones and lacks some. The sample shows roughly 76,000 clones, around 29% of them seen only once. Treatment in this sample: oral pan-JAK inhibitor, 5-10 mg twice daily. This specimen was CD8+ T cells sorted from blood, taken at week 4, from a patient treated with tofacitinib. These receptors were obtained from a human donor with alopecia areata.

The chain couples TRBV15 to TRBJ2-1; 8 nucleotides line up with TRBD2. Germline lookup yields CDR1 LNHNV and CDR2 YYDKDF (reference sequence). With V trimmed by 3 bases and J by 8 bases, 9 bases remained unmatched. This CDR3 is built from 15 residues. For the CDR3, the DNA is TGTGCCACCAGCAGTACTAGCGGTCACCGGGATGAGCAGTTCTTC. It yields the protein CATSSTSGHRDEQFF.

The chain joins TRBV2 to TRBJ2-7; TRBD2 aligns across 10 bases. The V gene end was trimmed by 8 bases and the J gene end by 4 bases; junction bases not matched to a gene: 11. The CDR3 sequence is 15 residues long. Per the germline V gene, CDR1 is SNHLY and CDR2 is FYNNEI. The CDR3 sequence is CASFGQREGYYEQYF. In nucleotides, the CDR3 is TGTGCCAGCTTTGGGCAGCGGGAGGGCTATTACGAGCAGTACTTC.

The J gene is TRBJ2-3, the V gene TRBV29-1, with 10 bases matching TRBD2. CDR3 length: 15 amino acids. Germline values: CDR1 SQVTM, CDR2 ANQGSEA. V lost 7 bases, J lost 0 bases, and 7 bases stayed unmatched. The CDR3 region is CSGLGTSESTDTQYF. For the CDR3, the DNA is TGCAGCGGCCTTGGGACTAGCGAAAGCACAGATACGCAGTATTTT.

The chain couples TRBV6-5 to TRBJ1-2, with a weak D call TRBD1 (5 bases). Trimming shortened V by 6 bases and J by 3 bases, and 17 bases separated the two germline ends. Germline V lookup: CDR1 MNHEY, CDR2 SVGAGI. The CDR3 contains 15 residues. The CDR3 nucleotides read TGTGCCAGCAGCCGCACGGAGCCCAGGGACTATGGCTACACCTTC. Amino acids: CASSRTEPRDYGYTF.

The chain employs TRBV15 and TRBJ2-5, with 7 bases matching TRBD1. V lost 4 bases to trimming and J lost 2 bases; unmatched junction nucleotides: 1. Looked up from germline, CDR1 is LNHNV and CDR2 is YYDKDF (reference sequence). The CDR3 extends over 13 amino acids. CDR3: CATSTGQQETQYF. The CDR3 bases are TGTGCCACCAGCACGGGACAGCAAGAGACCCAGTACTTC.

Written as DNA, the CDR3 is TGTGCCAGCAGCTTAGAGCTAGCGGGAGGTCCTGACGGGGAGCTGTTTTTT. Protein: CASSLELAGGPDGELFF. The chain couples TRBV7-8 to TRBJ2-2, with 11 bases fitting TRBD2. The length of the CDR3 is 17 residues. The J segment lost 7 bases and the V segment lost 1 base, leaving 8 bases of the junction unmatched. Germline V gives CDR1 SGHVS, CDR2 FQNEAQ.

V gene TRBV6-1 combines with J gene TRBJ2-7; 12 bases align to TRBD1. J was trimmed by 7 bases and V by 8 bases; bases with no gene match: 12. CDR3 length: 15 residues. Germline lookup yields CDR1 MNHNS and CDR2 SASEGT. This CDR3 is CASRTPGQGAREQYF. Written as DNA, the CDR3 is TGTGCCAGCCGAACTCCGGGACAGGGGGCGAGAGAGCAGTACTTC.

V is TRBV7-9 and J is TRBJ2-1; D is perhaps TRBD2 (6 bases). Germline assignment: CDR1 SEHNR and CDR2 FQNEAQ (reference sequence). V was clipped by 5 bases and J by 5 bases, with 10 bases between them. CDR3 length: 13 amino acids. CDR3 residues: CASSGGTDNEQFF. CDR3 DNA sequence: TGTGCCAGCAGCGGCGGGACGGACAATGAGCAGTTCTTC. Variable domain in full (rest from reference TRBV7-9 and TRBJ2-1): DTGVSQNPRHKITKRGQNVTFRCDPISEHNRLYWYRQTLGQGPEFLTYFQNEAQLEKSRLLSDRFSAERPKGSFSTLEIQRTEQGDSAMYLCASSGGTDNEQFFGPGTRLTVL.

This clone was observed a handful of times. The V call is TRBV29-1, the J call TRBJ1-2; 9 positions match TRBD1. The J segment lost 4 bases and the V segment lost 8 bases, leaving 8 bases of the junction unmatched. In germline, CDR1 is SQVTM, CDR2 ANQGSEA. This CDR3 comprises 13 residues. The CDR3 region has the DNA TGCAGCACCCGGACAGGGGATTCCTATGGCTACACCTTC. Translation gives CSTRTGDSYGYTF.

This clone came up a few times. The chain uses TRBV18 and TRBJ2-1; 7 nucleotides align to TRBD1. The ends lost 0 bases at V and 6 bases at J; junction bases unmatched: 11. The CDR3 runs to 17 residues. Germline assignment: CDR1 KGHSH and CDR2 LQKENI. The CDR3 protein is CASSPPWGQRESNEQFF. CDR3 DNA sequence: TGTGCCAGCTCACCACCGTGGGGACAGAGGGAATCCAATGAGCAGTTCTTC.

The chain combines TRBV7-8 with TRBJ2-7; no clear D gene. Trimming took 6 bases from V and 2 from J, leaving 11 bases between them. The V gene's germline CDR1 is SGHVS and CDR2 FQNEAQ. This CDR3 is built from 13 residues. The CDR3 is CASSPGRTYEQYF. DNA for the CDR3: TGTGCCAGCAGTCCCGGAAGGACCTACGAGCAGTACTTC.

The V call is TRBV29-1, the J call TRBJ1-1; D ambiguous. Germline values: CDR1 SQVTM, CDR2 ANQGSEA. The CDR3 consists of 13 residues. Trimming pared 1 base from V and 0 bases from J, leaving 6 bases between. As DNA, the CDR3 is TGCAGCGTTGAAGGTTTGGTGAACACTGAAGCTTTCTTT. Translated: CSVEGLVNTEAFF.

This chain connects TRBV11-2 to TRBJ1-4; D is undetermined. Germline CDR1 reads SGHAT; CDR2 reads FQNNGV. The CDR3 runs 13 residues. The V end lost 1 base, the J end lost 4 bases, and 4 bases lay between the germline ends. The CDR3 DNA sequence: TGTGCCAGCAGCTTAGTTCGTAATGAAAAACTGTTTTTT. Translating it yields CASSLVRNEKLFF.

The table lists this clone with a few counts. The chain couples TRBV27 to TRBJ2-5; D perhaps matches TRBD2 (6 bases). Trimming took 4 bases from V and 5 from J, leaving 11 bases between them. This CDR3 is 13 amino acids long. Per germline, CDR1 MNHEY and CDR2 SMNVEV (reference sequence). The CDR3 bases are TGTGCCAGCAGTTCGGGAGCTCGGGAGACCCAGTACTTC. It codes for CASSSGARETQYF.

As regards this clone: The conserved phenylalanine or tryptophan is not found at the CDR3 terminus, so this likely reflects a read error. CDR3 residues: CSVGGGEQYL. The CDR3 bases are TGCAGCGTTGGAGGGGGCGAGCAGTACCTC. The chain has TRBV29-1 and TRBJ2-7; D is perhaps TRBD1 (6 bases). The V gene lost 4 bases and the J gene lost 6 bases, with 7 bases spanning the gap. The CDR3 is 10 residues long. Per germline, CDR1 SQVTM and CDR2 ANQGSEA.

V is TRBV7-9 and J is TRBJ2-5; D is unclear. This CDR3 contains 11 residues. The germline V and J ends were trimmed by 4 bases and 4 bases, with 4 bases remaining between them. CDR1 is SEHNR and CDR2 is FQNEAQ in the germline V gene (reference sequence). The CDR3 DNA reads as TGTGCCAGCAGCTCCGCAGAGACCCAGTACTTC. Protein product: CASSSAETQYF.

This clone was seen a few times. V is TRBV14 and J is TRBJ2-7, with no clear D. The CDR3 contains 14 residues. In germline, CDR1 is SGHDN, CDR2 FVKESK. The V end lost 0 bases, the J end lost 0 bases, and 6 bases lay between the germline ends. The CDR3 loop is CASSQDHSSYEQYF. The DNA for the CDR3 is TGTGCCAGCAGCCAAGATCACTCCTCCTACGAGCAGTACTTC.